These 29 T cell receptor beta chains originate from one sample sequenced in a study of shared clonotypes between healthy human individuals. The repertoire was sequenced with immunoSEQ multiplex PCR; TCRdb's copy has only in-frame clones and lacks some. The repertoire holds around 720,000 clones, with roughly 73% as singletons. The source material was memory CD4+ T cells sorted from blood. The subset is: CD45RA-negative fraction. These receptors were obtained from a woman aged 25 to 39 in good health.

The genes are TRBV28 and TRBJ1-5; no reliable D call. V was cut by 4 bases and J by 9 bases, with 13 bases left in between. The CDR3 covers 13 residues. Germline V gene data show CDR1 as MDHEN and CDR2 as SYDVKM. The CDR3 loop is CASSSPSRGPQHF. DNA of the CDR3: TGTGCCAGCAGTTCCCCATCACGAGGGCCCCAGCATTTT.

The chain carries TRBV28 and TRBJ2-7; 8 bases align to TRBD2. The CDR3 has 13 residues. Germline assignment: CDR1 MDHEN and CDR2 SYDVKM. Trimming removed 8 bases from V and 6 bases from J; junction bases left unmatched: 9. In DNA, the CDR3 is TGTGCCAGCCTCAGCGGGAGATTCTCCGAGCAGTACTTC. Translated: CASLSGRFSEQYF.

This clone was seen more than once but under ten times. The chain has TRBV5-7 and TRBJ1-5; D may be TRBD1 (6 bases). TRBV5-7 is treated as an ORF (open reading frame) with a function not yet certain. Trimming pared 2 bases from V and 2 bases from J, leaving 11 bases between. The CDR3 consists of 15 residues. CDR3 protein: CASSLHRARNQPQHF. The CDR3 DNA reads TGTGCCAGCAGCTTACACAGGGCCCGCAATCAGCCCCAGCATTTT.

This chain connects TRBV7-9 to TRBJ2-1, with 7 positions matching TRBD2. Trimming removed 1 base from V and 12 bases from J; junction bases left unmatched: 6. This CDR3 spans 13 amino acids. Germline V CDR1 and CDR2: SEHNR, FQNEAQ (reference sequence). The CDR3 region is CASSLGGRERQFF. The CDR3 DNA follows: TGTGCCAGCAGCTTAGGAGGGCGGGAGCGGCAGTTCTTC.

The genes are TRBV19 and TRBJ2-7; a possible D gene is TRBD2 (6 bases). This CDR3 is 13 amino acids long. Trimming stripped 6 bases from V and 9 bases from J, with 18 bases between. The V gene's germline CDR1 is LNHDA and CDR2 SQIVND (reference sequence). The CDR3 bases are TGTGCCAGTAGAGGGTCGGGGGAGTCGGGGCAGTACTTC. Translating it yields CASRGSGESGQYF.

This clone appeared a few times. The chain is built from TRBV2 and TRBJ2-2; tentative D call: TRBD2 (6 bases). CDR3 length equals 13 residues. CDR1 is SNHLY, CDR2 FYNNEI, per germline. With 6 bases removed from V and 3 bases from J, the gap between germline ends came to 8 bases. The CDR3 nucleotides read TGTGCCAGCAGGGGGGAGGACACCGGGGAGCTGTTTTTT. Its translation is CASRGEDTGELFF.

The CDR3 sequence: CASSPEQGPYEQYF. In nucleotides, the CDR3 is TGTGCCAGCTCACCCGAACAGGGGCCTTACGAGCAGTACTTC. The gene calls are TRBV18 and TRBJ2-7, with 7 positions matching TRBD1. The ends lost 3 bases at V and 4 bases at J; junction bases unmatched: 6. Per the germline V gene, CDR1 is KGHSH and CDR2 is LQKENI. This CDR3 spans 14 amino acids.

The rearrangement links TRBV6-6 to TRBJ1-2; 7 positions match TRBD1. The CDR3 is made up of 15 amino acids. Trimming cost V 7 bases and J 2 bases; bases outside gene matches: 10. Germline V gives CDR1 MNHNY, CDR2 SVGAGI (reference sequence). The CDR3 spells CASIPTGRSNYGYTF. Written as DNA, the CDR3 is TGTGCCAGCATTCCGACAGGGAGGTCCAACTATGGCTACACCTTC.

Worth noting for this clone: The same CDR3 can be traced to other DNA sequences in this sample. The rearrangement joins TRBV9 to TRBJ1-5, with D possibly matching TRBD1 (5 bases). CDR1 and CDR2 (germline): SGDLS, YYNGEE. The CDR3 has 14 amino acids. V was pared by 0 bases and J by 4 bases, with 8 bases between. CDR3 bases: TGTGCCAGCAGCGTAGGGGCAGGGAATCAGCCCCAGCATTTT. Its protein is CASSVGAGNQPQHF.

With respect to this clone: Other DNA sequences of this sample code for an identical CDR3. The CDR3 bases are TGCGCCAGCAGCTCGACTAGCGGAGTCCGGGAGACCCAGTACTTC. It specifies CASSSTSGVRETQYF. The chain recombines TRBV5-1 with TRBJ2-5; 9 bases are shared with TRBD2. V lost 3 bases to trimming and J lost 5 bases; unmatched junction nucleotides: 8. The CDR3 has 15 amino acids. CDR1 is SGHRS, CDR2 YFSETQ, per germline.

Many counts were recorded for this clone. J is TRBJ2-1 and V is TRBV15; tentatively, D is TRBD2 (5 bases). V was trimmed by 1 base and J by 4 bases, leaving 11 bases between them. The CDR3 runs 15 residues. Germline V CDR1 and CDR2: LNHNV, YYDKDF (reference sequence). The CDR3 loop reads CATSRVEGWYNEQFF. The DNA for the CDR3 is TGTGCCACCAGCAGAGTAGAGGGCTGGTACAATGAGCAGTTCTTC.

This clone appeared a few times. The J gene is TRBJ2-7, the V gene TRBV2; 9 bases are a match to TRBD1. CDR3 size: 16 residues. The V gene's germline CDR1 is SNHLY and CDR2 FYNNEI. The junction had 9 bases not matched to a gene; V was cut back by 6 bases and J by 0 bases. The CDR3 region is CASSPPGQGSSYEQYF. The CDR3 DNA sequence: TGTGCCAGCAGCCCTCCCGGACAGGGGAGCTCCTACGAGCAGTACTTC.

The V gene is TRBV11-2, the J gene TRBJ2-1, with TRBD2 identical over 15 bases. The CDR3 runs 15 residues. V lost 6 bases to trimming and J lost 12 bases; unmatched junction nucleotides: 9. Germline CDR1 and CDR2: SGHAT and FQNNGV. Here the CDR3 DNA reads TGTGCCAGCAGGAATATGGGACTAGCGGGAGGCGGGCAGTTCTTC. It specifies CASRNMGLAGGGQFF.

The J gene is TRBJ2-1, the V gene TRBV6-5; 10 bases map to TRBD2. Trimming at V came to 6 bases and at J to 7 bases, leaving 9 bases not matched to a gene. The CDR3 has 15 residues. The germline V gene encodes CDR1 MNHEY and CDR2 SVGAGI. CDR3 coding DNA: TGTGCCAGCAGCCCTCTTAGCGGGAGGAGAAATGAGCAGTTCTTC. Protein: CASSPLSGRRNEQFF.

This rearrangement joins TRBV29-1 to TRBJ2-5, with TRBD2 matching 9 bases. There are 18 residues in the CDR3. Germline V lookup: CDR1 SQVTM, CDR2 ANQGSEA. Germline trimming cut 7 bases from V and 5 bases from J; bases unmatched to any gene: 23. The CDR3, as DNA: TGCAGCGCCTACCCCGGAGGGGCGGGAGGGCCCGGGCAGGAGACCCAGTACTTC. Residues: CSAYPGGAGGPGQETQYF.

On this clone: The same CDR3 is also encoded by other DNA sequences in this sample. This chain uses TRBV7-2 with TRBJ1-2, with 10 bases matching TRBD1. The V gene end was trimmed by 5 bases and the J gene end by 0 bases; junction bases not matched to a gene: 3. Looked up from germline, CDR1 is SGHTA and CDR2 is FQGNSA. CDR3 length: 15 residues. CDR3 sequence reads: CASSLGTGANYGYTF. DNA of the CDR3: TGTGCCAGCAGCCTAGGGACAGGGGCTAACTATGGCTACACCTTC.

V gene TRBV15 combines with J gene TRBJ2-2, with a possible D match to TRBD2 (6 bases). V lost 1 base and J lost 5, with 14 bases in between. The CDR3 has 16 amino acids. Germline V CDR1 and CDR2: LNHNV, YYDKDF (reference sequence). CDR3 amino acids: CATSRVSGFGTGELFF. DNA of the CDR3: TGTGCCACCAGCAGAGTTAGCGGCTTCGGAACCGGGGAGCTGTTTTTT. Full variable domain (rest looked up from reference TRBV15 and TRBJ2-2): DAMVIQNPRYQVTQFGKPVTLSCSQTLNHNVMYWYQQKSSQAPKLLFHYYDKDFNNEADTPDNFQSRRPNTSFCFLDIRSPGLGDTAMYLCATSRVSGFGTGELFFGEGSRLTVL.

This clone came up a few times. The CDR3 spells CASSLLTGQPQHF. For the CDR3, the DNA is TGTGCCAGCAGCCTACTGACGGGTCAGCCCCAGCATTTT. This chain connects TRBV7-9 to TRBJ1-5; D gene unclear. The germline CDR1 and CDR2 sequences are SEHNR and FQNEAQ (reference sequence). The CDR3 sequence is 13 residues long. V was pared by 5 bases and J by 6 bases, with 11 bases between.

This chain joins TRBV7-8 and TRBJ2-7, with D unclear. Germline V gives CDR1 SGHVS, CDR2 FQNEAQ. CDR3 length: 14 residues. Trimming removed 6 bases from V and 0 bases from J, with 12 bases in between. The CDR3 protein is CASRLQRDSYEQYF. The CDR3 coding sequence is TGTGCCAGCAGACTTCAAAGGGACTCCTACGAGCAGTACTTC. The variable domain in full, with the rest retrieved from reference TRBV7-8 and TRBJ2-7, is GAGVSQSPRYKVAKRGQDVALRCDPISGHVSLFWYQQALGQGPEFLTYFQNEAQLDKSGLPSDRFFAERPEGSVSTLKIQRTQQEDSAVYLCASRLQRDSYEQYFGPGTRLTVT.

J is TRBJ2-1 and V is TRBV4-2; D possibly uses TRBD1 or TRBD2 (5 bases each). The V and J ends lost 6 bases and 9 bases respectively, with 24 bases between them. The CDR3 totals 16 residues. Looked up from germline, CDR1 is LGHNA and CDR2 is YNFKEQ. CDR3 region: CASSASVGRERREQFF. The CDR3 DNA reads TGTGCCAGCAGTGCCAGTGTGGGGCGAGAGCGGCGTGAGCAGTTCTTC.

This clone was recorded a few times. The chain combines TRBV21-1 with TRBJ2-6; the table's D call of TRBD2 was not tested on the DNA. TRBV21-1 is described as a pseudogene. The CDR3 extends over 15 amino acids. CDR3 sequence reads: CASSGSPGGANVLTF. The CDR3 coding sequence is TGTGCCAGCAGTGGGAGCCCGGGAGGGGCCAACGTCCTGACTTTC.

The chain joins TRBV29-1 to TRBJ1-5, with D perhaps TRBD1 (5 bases). Germline V CDR1 and CDR2: SQVTM, ANQGSEA. The CDR3 spans 15 residues. Trimming took off 4 bases at V and 3 bases at J, with 16 bases between the two ends. The CDR3 DNA reads TGCAGCGTTGTCCCAGGGACGAACCCCAATCAGCCCCAGCATTTT. It translates to CSVVPGTNPNQPQHF.

Concerning this clone: The sample carries other DNA sequences with the same CDR3. The chain combines TRBV5-1 with TRBJ2-2; D is undetermined. The germline V and J ends were trimmed by 0 bases and 0 bases, with 6 bases remaining between them. Germline V CDR1 and CDR2: SGHRS, YFSETQ. This CDR3 is 15 amino acids long. In DNA form, the CDR3 reads TGCGCCAGCAGCTTGGGGGGTTCGAACACCGGGGAGCTGTTTTTT. Translation: CASSLGGSNTGELFF. Complete variable domain (other parts from reference TRBV5-1 and TRBJ2-2): KAGVTQTPRYLIKTRGQQVTLSCSPISGHRSVSWYQQTPGQGLQFLFEYFSETQRNKGNFPGRFSGRQFSNSRSEMNVSTLELGDSALYLCASSLGGSNTGELFFGEGSRLTVL.

CDR3 region: CASSLERQGGQYF. DNA of the CDR3: TGTGCCAGCAGCTTGGAAAGGCAGGGGGGGCAGTACTTC. The rearrangement joins TRBV5-6 to TRBJ2-7, with D tentatively TRBD1 (7 bases). Trimming took off 0 bases at V and 9 bases at J, with 13 bases between the two ends. The CDR3 is 13 amino acids. Germline CDR1 and CDR2: SGHDT and YYEEEE. The entire variable domain, with the rest obtained from reference TRBV5-6 and TRBJ2-7, is as follows: DAGVTQSPTHLIKTRGQQVTLRCSPKSGHDTVSWYQQALGQGPQFIFQYYEEEERQRGNFPDRFSGHQFPNYSSELNVNALLLGDSALYLCASSLERQGGQYFGPGTRLTVT.

The chain combines TRBV6-5 with TRBJ1-3; D ambiguous. Germline CDR1 and CDR2: MNHEY and SVGAGI. V was clipped by 0 bases and J by 0 bases, with 9 bases between them. The CDR3 spans 16 residues. In nucleotides, the CDR3 is TGTGCCAGCAGTTACTCGCAGTTTCACTCTGGAAACACCATATATTTT. Translation gives CASSYSQFHSGNTIYF.

The genes are TRBV6-1 and TRBJ2-2, with a weak D call TRBD2 (5 bases). CDR3 length: 16 residues. The ends were cut back, 1 base at V and 5 bases at J, with 14 bases in the middle. Germline CDR1 is MNHNS and CDR2 is SASEGT. The CDR3 here is CASSEGLITTTGELFF. The CDR3 DNA reads TGTGCCAGCAGTGAAGGACTAATCACCACAACCGGGGAGCTGTTTTTT.

The chain employs TRBV28 and TRBJ2-7; 10 bases are a match to TRBD1. V gave up 5 bases and J gave up 4 bases; unmatched junction bases: 8. The CDR3 has 15 amino acids. Germline loops: CDR1 MDHEN, CDR2 SYDVKM. Here the CDR3 reads CASSRPGQGMYEQYF. CDR3 DNA sequence: TGTGCCAGCAGTAGGCCGGGACAGGGGATGTACGAGCAGTACTTC.

The chain is built from TRBV29-1 and TRBJ1-1; 7 bases match TRBD1. This CDR3 comprises 14 residues. Germline CDR1 SQVTM, CDR2 ANQGSEA. V gave up 3 bases and J gave up 4 bases; unmatched junction bases: 8. The CDR3 DNA reads TGCAGCGTTGATCCTGACAGGGTGGGCACTGAAGCTTTCTTT. Protein product: CSVDPDRVGTEAFF.

This clone was seen ten or more times. This chain joins TRBV5-5 and TRBJ2-1; D is ambiguous. Germline CDR1 SGHKS, CDR2 YYEKEE (reference sequence). The CDR3 consists of 14 residues. Trimming removed 0 bases at V and 6 bases at J, with 10 bases between. The CDR3 reads CASSLVGRSNEQFF. The CDR3, as DNA: TGTGCCAGCAGCTTGGTGGGCAGGTCCAATGAGCAGTTCTTC.